This paragraph covers one T cell receptor beta chain sequence. The target antigen is unknown. Reverse transcribing all isolated RNA meant expressed TCRB transcripts were sequenced. The protocol was immunoSEQ multiplex PCR, while the TCRdb copy is restricted to in-frame clones and leaves out a portion. The repertoire holds about 700,000 clones, over 10% seen once, with roughly 0.022% in the top ten. Trimming cost V 6 bases and J 3 bases, with 16 bases left between them. Germline V gene data show CDR1 as SGHTA and CDR2 as FQGTGA. The CDR3 covers 15 residues. This record comes from a study of beta chain features in type 1 diabetes. At the level of the study: Sorted cells examined across all samples numbered around 99,000,000.

Broader study findings: Type 1 diabetes patients had TCRB CDR3s that were shorter (moderately but significantly so) in all four CD4+ subsets.

Sequenced: naive CD4+ T cells from blood. The chain uses TRBV7-3 and TRBJ2-3, with D possibly TRBD2 on 7 matching bases. The sequence derives from a man younger than 35 with type 1 diabetes. The CDR3 coding sequence is TGTGCCAGCAGGCCCAACGGGGGGCCAACAGATACGCAGTATTTT. This gives the protein CASRPNGGPTDTQYF.